The rows below give T cell receptor beta chains drawn from one sample of a study of blood T cell repertoires in COVID-19. The protocol was immunoSEQ multiplex PCR, while the TCRdb copy is restricted to in-frame clones and leaves out a portion. Of 290,000 or so clones listed, 75% to 85% are singletons. The sequenced material came from peripheral blood. The receptors originated from a man aged 45-65 years with active or convalescent COVID-19. Each CDR3 is given with its conserved first and last residue. D genes are given only for firm matches. Not every row has a clone size; where given, it reads once, few, many or a size class.

v_call	clone_size	j_call	d_call	cdr3_aa	cdr3_nt
TRBV5-1	NA	TRBJ2-7	TRBD1	CASSFQTQGDEQYF	TGCGCCAGCAGCTTTCAGACGCAGGGGGACGAGCAGTACTTC
TRBV7-8	NA	TRBJ2-3	TRBD2	CASKTLQRESDTQYF	TGTGCCAGCAAGACCCTCCAGCGGGAGTCGGATACGCAGTATTTT
TRBV5-4	NA	TRBJ1-1	NA	CASSPSSNTEAFF	TGTGCCAGCAGCCCCTCGTCGAACACTGAAGCTTTCTTT
TRBV6-5	NA	TRBJ1-2	NA	CASSYTQGIDYGYTF	TGTGCCAGCAGTTACACACAGGGTATTGACTATGGCTACACCTTC
TRBV29-1	NA	TRBJ2-5	TRBD2	CSVDRGSGETQYF	TGCAGCGTTGACCGCGGGAGCGGGGAGACCCAGTACTTC
TRBV25-1	NA	TRBJ2-1	TRBD2	CASSVGTSGNNEQFF	TGTGCCAGCAGTGTCGGGACTAGCGGGAACAATGAGCAGTTCTTC
TRBV6-6	few	TRBJ2-7	NA	CASSPRTAGYEQYF	TGTGCCAGCAGTCCCAGGACAGCCGGCTACGAGCAGTACTTC
TRBV4-1	few	TRBJ1-3	TRBD1	CASSQEWTGSSGNTIYF	TGCGCCAGCAGCCAAGAGTGGACAGGGAGCTCTGGAAACACCATATATTTT
TRBV2	NA	TRBJ1-2	NA	CASSIAGDGYTF	TGTGCCAGCAGTATCGCGGGAGATGGCTACACCTTC
TRBV9	NA	TRBJ2-1	NA	CASSAPSVGLTYNEQFF	TGTGCCAGCAGCGCACCCTCGGTAGGACTGACCTACAATGAGCAGTTCTTC
TRBV3-1/TRBV3-2	NA	TRBJ2-1	TRBD2	CASSQDWGRTSAHNEQFF	TGTGCCAGCAGCCAAGATTGGGGCAGGACTAGCGCACACAATGAGCAGTTCTTC